This T cell receptor beta chain is drawn from a study of breast tumors, draining lymph nodes, adjacent tissues. This clonotype was recorded many times. The antigen remains undetermined. The germline gives CDR1 SGHDN, CDR2 FVKESK. The ends were cut back, 1 base at V and 6 bases at J, with 13 bases in the middle. The CDR3 has 14 residues. Study-wide points: Tumor TCR diversity was below lymph nodes but above nontumor tissue.

TCRdb called the multiplex PCR reads again in MiXCR, with one record for every CDR3 protein. The profile covers around 190,000 distinct CDR3 sequences, with 33% appearing a single time and roughly 4.3% taken by the ten largest. The lymph nodes were axillary draining lymph nodes from breast cancer patients. This chain connects TRBV14 to TRBJ2-7; no definite D call. Sequenced sample: axillary lymph node tissue. The sequence was obtained from a female donor with breast cancer. Some clones in this sample may be carry-over from other donors' samples. DNA for the CDR3: TGTGCCAGCAGCCAAGCAGGAGTCTGGGGCGAGCAGTACTTC. Amino acid sequence: CASSQAGVWGEQYF. Full variable domain (rest looked up from reference TRBV14 and TRBJ2-7): EAGVTQFPSHSVIEKGQTVTLRCDPISGHDNLYWYRRVMGKEIKFLLHFVKESKQDESGMPNNRFLAERTGGTYSTLKVQPAELEDSGVYFCASSQAGVWGEQYFGPGTRLTVT.